The clone carrying this T cell receptor (beta chain) showed up just a few times. No antigen is known for it. The data were taken from a study of response to subunit inactivated influenza vaccine. TCRdb recomputed calls from the RT-PCR reads with MiXCR, one row per CDR3 protein. The profile shows about 700,000 distinct CDR3 sequences, about 14% of them singletons. Findings and limits, study-wide: After each seasonal influenza vaccination, few new T cells are recruited, the authors suggested.

V lost 7 bases and J lost 9; bases outside the gene matches: 11. This CDR3 has 14 amino acids. Germline assignment: CDR1 SNHLY and CDR2 FYNNEI. The chain employs TRBV2 and TRBJ2-1; 8 bases fit TRBD1. This TCR came from a man aged 50 to 59 who received an inactivated influenza vaccine. Source: PBMCs from blood, taken approximately 15 days before vaccination. CDR3 sequence: CASTPGGSLTEQFF. In DNA form, the CDR3 reads TGTGCCAGCACTCCAGGGGGCTCGTTGACTGAGCAGTTCTTC.